The clone carrying this TCR beta chain has a count of ten or more. TCRdb itself ran the RT-PCR reads through MiXCR, one entry per CDR3 protein. The repertoire holds about 700,000 distinct CDR3 sequences, with more than 13% as singletons. V gave up 0 bases and J gave up 3 bases, with 15 bases separating them. The V gene's germline CDR1 is DFQATT and CDR2 SNEGSKA (reference sequence). There are 16 residues in the CDR3. The origin of this receptor is a female donor in good health, serving as a healthy control. Material: memory CD4+ T cells from blood. The rearrangement links TRBV20-1 to TRBJ1-5; possible D gene TRBD1, 5 bases. The CDR3, as DNA: TGCAGTGCTAGAGATGGCCGCGACAGCTACAATCAGCCCCAGCATTTT. It encodes CSARDGRDSYNQPQHF.